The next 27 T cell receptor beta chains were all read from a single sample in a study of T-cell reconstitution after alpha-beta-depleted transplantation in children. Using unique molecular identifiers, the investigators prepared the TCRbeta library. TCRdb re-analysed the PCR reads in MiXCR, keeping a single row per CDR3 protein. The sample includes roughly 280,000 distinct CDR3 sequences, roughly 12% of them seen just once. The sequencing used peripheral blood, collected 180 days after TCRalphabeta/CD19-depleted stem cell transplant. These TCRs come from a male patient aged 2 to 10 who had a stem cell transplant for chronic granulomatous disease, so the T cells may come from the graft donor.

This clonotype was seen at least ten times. The CDR3 spells CASSEDFTGELFF. The CDR3 DNA sequence: TGCGCCAGCAGCGAGGATTTCACCGGGGAGCTGTTTTTT. J is TRBJ2-2 and V is TRBV5-1; D not resolved. The ends were cut back, 4 bases at V and 4 bases at J, with 8 bases in the middle. CDR1 SGHRS and CDR2 YFSETQ come from the germline V gene. The CDR3 length is 13 residues.

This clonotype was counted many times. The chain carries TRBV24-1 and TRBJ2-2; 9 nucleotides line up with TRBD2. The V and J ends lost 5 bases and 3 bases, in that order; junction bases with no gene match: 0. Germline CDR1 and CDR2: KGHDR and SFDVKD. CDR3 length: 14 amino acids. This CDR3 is CATSGTSDTGELFF. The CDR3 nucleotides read TGTGCCACCAGTGGGACTAGCGACACCGGGGAGCTGTTTTTT.

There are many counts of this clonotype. The CDR3 coding sequence is TGTGCCAGCTCACCCATGGGGACTAGCCAGAAAGATACGCAGTATTTT. This codes for CASSPMGTSQKDTQYF. The chain combines TRBV18 with TRBJ2-3; 9 bases line up with TRBD2. After removal of 3 bases from V and 5 bases from J, the junction contained 9 bases not matched to a gene. Germline-derived CDR1 and CDR2 are KGHSH and LQKENI. The CDR3 has 16 amino acids.

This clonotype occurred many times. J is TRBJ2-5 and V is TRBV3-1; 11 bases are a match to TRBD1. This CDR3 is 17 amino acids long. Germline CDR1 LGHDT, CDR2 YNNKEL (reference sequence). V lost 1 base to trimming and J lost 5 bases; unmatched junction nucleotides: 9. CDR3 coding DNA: TGTGCCAGCAGCCAAGGGTTTAGGGACAGGGGGACGGAGACCCAGTACTTC. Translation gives CASSQGFRDRGTETQYF.

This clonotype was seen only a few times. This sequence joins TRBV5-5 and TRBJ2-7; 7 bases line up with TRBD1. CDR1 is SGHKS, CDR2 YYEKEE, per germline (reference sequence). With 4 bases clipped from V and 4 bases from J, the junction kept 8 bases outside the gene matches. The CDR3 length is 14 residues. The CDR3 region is CASSEGTAMYEQYF. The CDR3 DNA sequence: TGTGCCAGCAGCGAAGGGACAGCTATGTACGAGCAGTACTTC.

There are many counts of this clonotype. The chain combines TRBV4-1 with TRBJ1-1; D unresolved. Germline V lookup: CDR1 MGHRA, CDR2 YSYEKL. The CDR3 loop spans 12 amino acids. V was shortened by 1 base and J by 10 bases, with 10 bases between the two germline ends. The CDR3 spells CASSQGQPVAFF. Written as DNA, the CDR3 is TGCGCCAGCAGCCAAGGGCAGCCTGTAGCTTTCTTT.

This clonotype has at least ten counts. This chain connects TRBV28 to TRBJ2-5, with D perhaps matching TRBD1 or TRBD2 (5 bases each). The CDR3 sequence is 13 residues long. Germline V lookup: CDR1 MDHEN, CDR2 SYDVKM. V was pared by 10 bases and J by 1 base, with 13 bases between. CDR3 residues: CATGAGAQETQYF. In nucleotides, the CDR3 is TGTGCCACTGGAGCCGGGGCCCAAGAGACCCAGTACTTC.

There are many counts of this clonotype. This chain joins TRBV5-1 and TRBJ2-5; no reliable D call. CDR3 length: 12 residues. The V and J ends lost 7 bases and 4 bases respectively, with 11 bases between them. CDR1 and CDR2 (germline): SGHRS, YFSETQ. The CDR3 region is CASVVSRETQYF. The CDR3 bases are TGCGCCAGCGTCGTTTCAAGAGAGACCCAGTACTTC.

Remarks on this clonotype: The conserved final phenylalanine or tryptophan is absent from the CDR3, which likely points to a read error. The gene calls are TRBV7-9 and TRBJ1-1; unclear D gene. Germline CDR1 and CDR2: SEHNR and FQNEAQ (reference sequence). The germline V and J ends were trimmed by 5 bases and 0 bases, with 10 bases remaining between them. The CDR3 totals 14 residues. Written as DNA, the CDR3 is TGTGCCAGCAGCCCCACAGCTTTGAACACTGAAGCTTTCTCT. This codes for CASSPTALNTEAFS.

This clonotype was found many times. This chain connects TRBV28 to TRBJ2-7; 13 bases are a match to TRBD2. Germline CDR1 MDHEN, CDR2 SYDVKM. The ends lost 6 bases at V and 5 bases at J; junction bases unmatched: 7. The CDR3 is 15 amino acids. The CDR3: CASSPWTSGSHEQYF. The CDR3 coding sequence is TGTGCCAGCAGCCCCTGGACTAGCGGGAGTCACGAGCAGTACTTC.

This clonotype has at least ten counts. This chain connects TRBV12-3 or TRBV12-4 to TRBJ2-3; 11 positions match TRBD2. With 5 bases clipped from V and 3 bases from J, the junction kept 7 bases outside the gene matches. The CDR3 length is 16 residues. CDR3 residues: CASSRRLAGWTDTQYF. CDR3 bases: TGTGCCAGCAGTCGCCGACTAGCGGGATGGACAGATACGCAGTATTTT.

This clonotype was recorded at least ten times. DNA for the CDR3: TGTGCCAGCAGAGTAACGGGGGGAAGCAATGAGCAGTTCTTC. Protein sequence: CASRVTGGSNEQFF. This chain connects TRBV11-2 to TRBJ2-1, with 7 bases identical to TRBD2. The CDR3 length is 14 residues. V lost 6 bases to trimming and J lost 6 bases; unmatched junction nucleotides: 8. CDR1 SGHAT and CDR2 FQNNGV come from the germline V gene.

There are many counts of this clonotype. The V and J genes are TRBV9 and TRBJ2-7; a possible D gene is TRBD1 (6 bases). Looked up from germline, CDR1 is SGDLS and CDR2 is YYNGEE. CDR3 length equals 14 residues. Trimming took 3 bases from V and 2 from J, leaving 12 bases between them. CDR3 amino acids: CASSASGHPYEQYF. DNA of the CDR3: TGTGCCAGCAGCGCCTCGGGACACCCCTACGAGCAGTACTTC.

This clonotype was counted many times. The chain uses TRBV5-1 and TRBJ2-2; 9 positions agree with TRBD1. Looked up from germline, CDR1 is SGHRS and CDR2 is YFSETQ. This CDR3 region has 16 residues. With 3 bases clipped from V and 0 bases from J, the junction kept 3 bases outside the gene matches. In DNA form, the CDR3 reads TGCGCCAGCAGCTATCACAGGGGGCCGAACACCGGGGAGCTGTTTTTT. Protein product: CASSYHRGPNTGELFF.

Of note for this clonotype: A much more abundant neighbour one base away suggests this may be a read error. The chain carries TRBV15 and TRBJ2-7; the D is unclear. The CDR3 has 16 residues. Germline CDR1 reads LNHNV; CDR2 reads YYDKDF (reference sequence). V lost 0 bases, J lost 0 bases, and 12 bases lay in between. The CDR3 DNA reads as TGTGCCACCAGCAGAGATAGACCGAGTCACTCCTACGAGCAGTACTTC. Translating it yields CATSRDRPSHSYEQYF.

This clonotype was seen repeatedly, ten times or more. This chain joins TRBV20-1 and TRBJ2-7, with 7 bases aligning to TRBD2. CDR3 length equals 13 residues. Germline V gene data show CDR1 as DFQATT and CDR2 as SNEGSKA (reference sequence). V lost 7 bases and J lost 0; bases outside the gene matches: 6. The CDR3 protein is CSGRSGGSYEQYF. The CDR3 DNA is TGCAGTGGGCGGTCGGGAGGCTCCTACGAGCAGTACTTC.

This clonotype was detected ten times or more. The CDR3: CASSSRDRGSYNEQFF. The DNA of the CDR3 is TGCGCCAGCAGCTCCCGGGACAGGGGCTCCTACAATGAGCAGTTCTTC. The V gene is TRBV5-1, the J gene TRBJ2-1; 10 nucleotides line up with TRBD1. The CDR3 sequence is 16 residues long. In germline, CDR1 is SGHRS, CDR2 YFSETQ. V dropped 3 bases and J dropped 0; count of bases not matched to a gene: 3.

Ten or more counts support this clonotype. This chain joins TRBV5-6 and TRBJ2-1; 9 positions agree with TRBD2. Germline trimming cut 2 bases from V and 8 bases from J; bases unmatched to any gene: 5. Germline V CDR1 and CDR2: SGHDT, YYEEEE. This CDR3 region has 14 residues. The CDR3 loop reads CASSFGLATYEQFF. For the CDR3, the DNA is TGTGCCAGCAGCTTCGGACTAGCGACCTATGAGCAGTTCTTC.

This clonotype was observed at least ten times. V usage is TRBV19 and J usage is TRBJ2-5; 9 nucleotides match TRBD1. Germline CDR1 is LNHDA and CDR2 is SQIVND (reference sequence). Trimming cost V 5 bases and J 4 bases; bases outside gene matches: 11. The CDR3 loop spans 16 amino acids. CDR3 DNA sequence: TGTGCCAGTAGTCTAACAGGGGGCCTTTCTGCAGAGACCCAGTACTTC. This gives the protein CASSLTGGLSAETQYF.

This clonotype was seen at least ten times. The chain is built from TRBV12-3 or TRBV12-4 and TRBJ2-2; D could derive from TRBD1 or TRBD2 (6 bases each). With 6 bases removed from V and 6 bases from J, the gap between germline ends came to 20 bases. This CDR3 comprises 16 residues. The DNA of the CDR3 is TGTGCCAGCAGCCATCTGGGGGCGGGGTCACCCGGGGAGCTGTTTTTT. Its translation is CASSHLGAGSPGELFF.

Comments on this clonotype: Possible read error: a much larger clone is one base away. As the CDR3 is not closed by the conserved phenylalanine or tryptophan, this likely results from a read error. CDR3 bases: TGTGCCAGCAGTGCCAGACAGGGCGGCTACGAGCAGTACCTC. Translating it yields CASSARQGGYEQYL. This rearrangement joins TRBV27 to TRBJ2-7, with TRBD1 matching over 7 bases. V dropped 5 bases and J dropped 3; count of bases not matched to a gene: 7. The CDR3 spans 14 residues. Per the germline V gene, CDR1 is MNHEY and CDR2 is SMNVEV (reference sequence).

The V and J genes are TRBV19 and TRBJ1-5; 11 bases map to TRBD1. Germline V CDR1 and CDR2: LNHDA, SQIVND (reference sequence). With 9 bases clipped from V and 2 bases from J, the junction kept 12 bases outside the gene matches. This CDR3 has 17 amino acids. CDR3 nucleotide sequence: TGTGCCAGCCGGGCCCACAGGGGACAGGGGGGCAATCAGCCCCAGCATTTT. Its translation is CASRAHRGQGGNQPQHF.

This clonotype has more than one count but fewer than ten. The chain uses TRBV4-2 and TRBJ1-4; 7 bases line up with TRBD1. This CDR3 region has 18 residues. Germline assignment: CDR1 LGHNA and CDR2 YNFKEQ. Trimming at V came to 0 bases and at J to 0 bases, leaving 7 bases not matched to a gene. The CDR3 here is CASSQEPGGYSTNEKLFF. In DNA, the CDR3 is TGTGCCAGCAGCCAAGAACCAGGGGGGTACTCAACTAATGAAAAACTGTTTTTT.

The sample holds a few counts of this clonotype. The CDR3 sequence is CASCALINYGYTF. CDR3 bases: TGTGCCAGCTGCGCACTGATTAACTATGGCTACACCTTC. The chain has TRBV28 and TRBJ1-2; D gene uncertain. V lost 8 bases and J lost 1, with 11 bases in between. CDR3 length equals 13 residues. Germline loops: CDR1 MDHEN, CDR2 SYDVKM.

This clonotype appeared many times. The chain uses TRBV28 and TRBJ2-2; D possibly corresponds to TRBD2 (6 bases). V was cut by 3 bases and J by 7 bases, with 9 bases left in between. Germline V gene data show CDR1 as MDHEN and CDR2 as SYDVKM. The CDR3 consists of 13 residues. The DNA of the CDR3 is TGTGCCAGCAGTTTTGGGGGGTTCGGGGAGCTGTTTTTT. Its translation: CASSFGGFGELFF. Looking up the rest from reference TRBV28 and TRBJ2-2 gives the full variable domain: DVKVTQSSRYLVKRTGEKVFLECVQDMDHENMFWYRQDPGLGLRLIYFSYDVKMKEKGDIPEGYSVSREKKERFSLILESASTNQTSMYLCASSFGGFGELFFGEGSRLTVL.

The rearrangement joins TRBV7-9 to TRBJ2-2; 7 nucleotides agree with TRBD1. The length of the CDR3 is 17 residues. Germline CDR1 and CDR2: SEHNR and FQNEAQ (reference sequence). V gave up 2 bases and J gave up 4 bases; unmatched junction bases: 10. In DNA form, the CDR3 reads TGTGCCAGCAGCTTAATTTTCGGGACAGAAATCACCGGGGAGCTGTTTTTT. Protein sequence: CASSLIFGTEITGELFF.

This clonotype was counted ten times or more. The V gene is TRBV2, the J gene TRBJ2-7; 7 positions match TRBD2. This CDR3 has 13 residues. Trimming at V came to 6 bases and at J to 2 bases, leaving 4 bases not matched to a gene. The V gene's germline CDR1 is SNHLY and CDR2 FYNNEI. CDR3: CASSGLVTYEQYF. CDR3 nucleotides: TGTGCCAGCAGCGGACTAGTAACCTACGAGCAGTACTTC.